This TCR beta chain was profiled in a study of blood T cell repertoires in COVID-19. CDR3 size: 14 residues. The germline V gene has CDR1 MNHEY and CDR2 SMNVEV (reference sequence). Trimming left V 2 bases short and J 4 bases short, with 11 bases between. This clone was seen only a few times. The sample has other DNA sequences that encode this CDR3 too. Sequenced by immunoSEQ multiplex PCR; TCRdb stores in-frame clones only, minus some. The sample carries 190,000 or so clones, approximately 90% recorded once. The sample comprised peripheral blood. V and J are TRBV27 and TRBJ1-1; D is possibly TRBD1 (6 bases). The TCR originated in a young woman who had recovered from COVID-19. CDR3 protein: CASSLGGGVTEAFF. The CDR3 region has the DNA TGTGCCAGCAGTTTAGGGGGCGGTGTCACTGAAGCTTTCTTT.